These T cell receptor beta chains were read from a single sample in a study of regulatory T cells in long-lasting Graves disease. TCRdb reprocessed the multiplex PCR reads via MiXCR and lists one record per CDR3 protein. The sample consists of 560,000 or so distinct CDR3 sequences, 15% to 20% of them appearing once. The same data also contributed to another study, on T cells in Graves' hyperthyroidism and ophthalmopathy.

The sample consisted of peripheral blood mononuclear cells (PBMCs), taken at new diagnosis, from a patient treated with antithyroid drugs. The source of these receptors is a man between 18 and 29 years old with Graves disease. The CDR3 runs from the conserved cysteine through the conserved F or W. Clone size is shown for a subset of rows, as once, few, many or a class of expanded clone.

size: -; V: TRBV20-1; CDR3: CSARGPGGEKLFF
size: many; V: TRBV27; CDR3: CASSLSAAGNQPQHF
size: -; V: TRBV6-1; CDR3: CASSTGLAGNIYEQYF
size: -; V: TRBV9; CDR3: CASSEGGGTQETRYF
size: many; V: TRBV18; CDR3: CASSPPNGRRGYNEQFF
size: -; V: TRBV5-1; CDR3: CASTLFTSTDTQYF
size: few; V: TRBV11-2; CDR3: CASSLAVEGTQYF
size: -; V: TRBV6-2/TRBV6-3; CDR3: CASTPRRRAGANVLTF
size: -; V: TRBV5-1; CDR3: CASSGGWASGTYSYEQYF
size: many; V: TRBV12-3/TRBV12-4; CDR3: CASTQISGTSYEQYF
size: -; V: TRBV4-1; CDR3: CASSQDLATDTQYF
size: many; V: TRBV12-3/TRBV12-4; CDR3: CASSFIQYNEQFF
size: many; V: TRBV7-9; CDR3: CASSHENTEAFF
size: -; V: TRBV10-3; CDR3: CAISESGRSNTEAFF
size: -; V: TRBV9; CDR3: CASTEIGVSAYNEQFF
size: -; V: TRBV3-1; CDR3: CASSPRGATGELFF
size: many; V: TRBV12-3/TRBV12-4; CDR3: CASSFSPGQMNTEAFF
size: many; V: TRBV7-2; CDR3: CASSQGQDNEQFF
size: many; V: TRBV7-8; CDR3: CASRGDRGMNEQYF
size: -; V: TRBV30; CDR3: CAWGGQAGNTGELFF
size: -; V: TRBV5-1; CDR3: CASSQSSGGYYEQYF
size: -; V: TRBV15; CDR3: CATSRGRDSGRRGTGELFF
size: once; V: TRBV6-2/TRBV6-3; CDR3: CASSDWRRGTYEQYF
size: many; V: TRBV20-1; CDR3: CSARGTGGFYEQYF
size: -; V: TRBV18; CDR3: CASSAQGVGEAFF
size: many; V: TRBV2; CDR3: CASRPDRVYEQYF
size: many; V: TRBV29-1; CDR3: CSVELGQDPYEQYF
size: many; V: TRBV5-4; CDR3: CASSLTRDNTEAFF
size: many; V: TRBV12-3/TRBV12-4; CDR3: CASSFSSGTSFDEQYF
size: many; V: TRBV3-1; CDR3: CASSPRHRDDEQYF
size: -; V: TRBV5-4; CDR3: CASSSLHEQYF
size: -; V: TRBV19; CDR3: CASSGRGPRDGATPYNEQFF
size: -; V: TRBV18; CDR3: CASSPRGPSSQETQYF
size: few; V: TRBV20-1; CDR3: CSAPGLYTDTQYF
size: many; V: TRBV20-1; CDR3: CSAPGTGGEGFYGYTF
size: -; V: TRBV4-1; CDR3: CASSQDRARGTGELFF
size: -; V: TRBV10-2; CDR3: CASLTDSSYEQYF
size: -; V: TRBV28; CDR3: CASSFVRQGEDGYTF
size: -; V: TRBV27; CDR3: CASSFRARGGYEQYF
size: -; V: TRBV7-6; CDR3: CASSLAARHRQGAGNTIYF
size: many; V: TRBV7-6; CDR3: CASSLRSLSYEQYF
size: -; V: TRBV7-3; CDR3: CASSPGDFLAKNIQYF
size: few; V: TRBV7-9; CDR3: CASTSGVWNTEAFF
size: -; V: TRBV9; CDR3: CASSARGGDSTDTQYF
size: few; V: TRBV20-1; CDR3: CSARSGEQPWSTDTQYF
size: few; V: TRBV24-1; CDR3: CATSPRGLTGELFF
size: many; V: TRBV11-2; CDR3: CASSLSTSGRNEQYF
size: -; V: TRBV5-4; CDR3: CASSLDASGGYEQYF